This T cell receptor beta chain was sequenced in a study of blood T cells in healthy people across ages. Whole-study results and caveats: The fall in TCR beta diversity per million T cells was roughly linear with age.

Combining a sample-barcoded 5' primer with a J-beta primer mix, a second PCR ran for roughly 6 to 12 cycles. Using its own MiXCR run on the 5' RACE reads, TCRdb lists one record per CDR3 protein. The sample has about 800,000 distinct CDR3 sequences; more than 35% are singletons. Unmatched junction bases numbered 7, after V lost 0 bases and J lost 11 bases. Germline lookup yields CDR1 MNHNY and CDR2 SVGAGI (reference sequence). The CDR3 spans 15 residues. About this clonotype itself: Its antigen remains unknown.

Caucasian, healthy and from Russia, the donors were aged between about 6 and 90. No fewer than 7 million PBMCs went into each sample. The sample comprised blood. The TCR sequence derives from a man older than 75 in good health. This chain joins TRBV6-6 and TRBJ2-5; 12 nucleotides line up with TRBD2. This chain's CDR3 is CASSYSGLAGGEQYF. The CDR3 nucleotides read TGTGCCAGCAGTTACTCTGGCCTAGCGGGGGGGGAGCAGTACTTC.